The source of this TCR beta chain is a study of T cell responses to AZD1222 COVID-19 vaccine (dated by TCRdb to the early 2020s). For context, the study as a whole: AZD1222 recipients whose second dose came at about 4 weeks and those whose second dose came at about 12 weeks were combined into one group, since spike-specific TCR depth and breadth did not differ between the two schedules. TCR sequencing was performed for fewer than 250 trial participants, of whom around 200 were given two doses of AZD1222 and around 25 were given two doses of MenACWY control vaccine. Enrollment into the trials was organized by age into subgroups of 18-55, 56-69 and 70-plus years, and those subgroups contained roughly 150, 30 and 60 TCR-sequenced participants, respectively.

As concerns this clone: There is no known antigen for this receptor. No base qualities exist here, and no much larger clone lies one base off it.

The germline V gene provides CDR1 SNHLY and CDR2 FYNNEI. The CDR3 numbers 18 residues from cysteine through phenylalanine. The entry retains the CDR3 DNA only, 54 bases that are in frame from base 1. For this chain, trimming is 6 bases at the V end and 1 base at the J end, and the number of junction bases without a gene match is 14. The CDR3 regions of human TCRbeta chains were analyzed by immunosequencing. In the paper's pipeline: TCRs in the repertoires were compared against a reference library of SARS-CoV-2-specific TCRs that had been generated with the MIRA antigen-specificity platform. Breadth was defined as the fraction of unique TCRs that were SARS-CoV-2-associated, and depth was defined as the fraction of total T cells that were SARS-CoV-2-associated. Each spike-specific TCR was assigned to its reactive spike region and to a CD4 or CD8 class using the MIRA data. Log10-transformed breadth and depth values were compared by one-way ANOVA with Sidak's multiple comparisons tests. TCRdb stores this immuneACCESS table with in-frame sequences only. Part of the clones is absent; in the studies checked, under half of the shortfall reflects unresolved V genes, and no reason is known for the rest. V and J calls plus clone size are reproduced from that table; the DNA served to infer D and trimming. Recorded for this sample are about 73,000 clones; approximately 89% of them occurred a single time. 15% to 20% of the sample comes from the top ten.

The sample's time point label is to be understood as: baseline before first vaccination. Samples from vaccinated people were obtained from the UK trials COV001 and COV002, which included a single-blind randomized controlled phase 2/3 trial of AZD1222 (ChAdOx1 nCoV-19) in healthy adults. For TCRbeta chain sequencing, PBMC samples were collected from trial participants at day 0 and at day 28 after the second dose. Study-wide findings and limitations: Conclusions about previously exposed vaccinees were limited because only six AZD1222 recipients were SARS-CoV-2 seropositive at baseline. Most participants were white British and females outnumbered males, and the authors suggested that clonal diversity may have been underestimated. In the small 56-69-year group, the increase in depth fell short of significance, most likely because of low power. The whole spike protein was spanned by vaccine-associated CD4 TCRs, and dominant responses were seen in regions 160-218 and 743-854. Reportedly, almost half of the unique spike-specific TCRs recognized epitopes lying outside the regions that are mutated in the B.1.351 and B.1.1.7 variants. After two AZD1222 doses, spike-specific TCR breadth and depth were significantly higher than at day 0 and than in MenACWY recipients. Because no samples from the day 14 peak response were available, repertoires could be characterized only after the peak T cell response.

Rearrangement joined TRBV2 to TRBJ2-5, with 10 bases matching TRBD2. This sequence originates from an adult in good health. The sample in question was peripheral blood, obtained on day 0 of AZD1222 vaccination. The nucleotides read TGTGCCAGCAGGGTTCCTAGCGGGGGACGTTTGACCCAAGAGACCCAGTACTTC. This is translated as CASRVPSGGRLTQETQYF.